What follows are 26 T cell receptor beta chains derived from one specimen sequenced in a study of regulatory dendritic cells for organ transplantation. Repertoires were generated with immunoSEQ multiplex PCR, while TCRdb's copy carries only in-frame clones and drops some. The data show some 10,000 clones, under 80% seen once. Material for sequencing was memory CD8+ T cells from blood. Subset indicated: CD45RO+ memory T cells. The receptors here all came from a human donor in good health.

The chain is built from TRBV27 and TRBJ1-1, with a weak D call TRBD1 (6 bases). V lost 9 bases and J lost 4, with 12 bases in between. This CDR3 region has 12 residues. Germline CDR1 is MNHEY and CDR2 is SMNVEV (reference sequence). The DNA for the CDR3 is TGTGCCAGTCGAACAGGGTTCACTGAAGCTTTCTTT. This translates into CASRTGFTEAFF.

The gene calls are TRBV10-3 and TRBJ2-7, with D possibly TRBD2 on 5 matching bases. Germline V gene data show CDR1 as ENHRY and CDR2 as SYGVKD. CDR3 size: 15 residues. Trimming left V 7 bases short and J 3 bases short, with 19 bases between. CDR3 residues: CAITRLYRGVYEQYF. CDR3 sequence (DNA): TGTGCCATCACCCGGTTATATCGGGGAGTCTACGAGCAGTACTTC.

The gene calls are TRBV29-1 and TRBJ2-7; 10 bases are a match to TRBD2. The germline CDR1 and CDR2 sequences are SQVTM and ANQGSEA. The CDR3 spans 17 residues. The V segment lost 0 bases and the J segment 6 bases; nucleotides outside the gene matches: 14. CDR3 bases: TGCAGCGTTGAAGATTTCATCCCTAGCGGGGGAGTCGGCGAGCAGTACTTC. Translated, it gives CSVEDFIPSGGVGEQYF.

This chain joins TRBV4-1 and TRBJ1-5, with D maybe TRBD1 (6 bases). The germline CDR1 and CDR2 sequences are MGHRA and YSYEKL. The V and J ends lost 0 bases and 5 bases respectively, with 17 bases between them. This CDR3 comprises 17 residues. The CDR3 loop reads CASSQDEWGRADQPQHF. CDR3 in DNA: TGCGCCAGCAGCCAAGATGAATGGGGGCGGGCTGATCAGCCCCAGCATTTT.

The V call is TRBV4-3, the J call TRBJ2-7; D is possibly TRBD1 (6 bases). This CDR3 is 15 amino acids long. The V end was cut by 1 base, the J end by 2 bases, with 12 bases between. CDR1 is LGHNA, CDR2 YSLEER, per germline. The chain's CDR3 is CASSQGTDPPYEQYF. For the CDR3, the DNA is TGCGCCAGCAGCCAAGGGACAGATCCCCCCTACGAGCAGTACTTC.

V is TRBV19 and J is TRBJ1-4, with TRBD1 as a possible D gene (5 bases). Deletions cut 4 bases from V and 0 bases from J, with 9 bases between. This CDR3 comprises 15 residues. The V gene's germline CDR1 is LNHDA and CDR2 SQIVND (reference sequence). The CDR3 region has the DNA TGTGCCAGTAGTACGGGGACCGCAACTAATGAAAAACTGTTTTTT. Translation: CASSTGTATNEKLFF.

The chain is built from TRBV4-3 and TRBJ2-7; D gene uncertain. The CDR3 runs 16 residues. In germline, CDR1 is LGHNA, CDR2 YSLEER. With 0 bases removed from V and 4 bases from J, the gap between germline ends came to 16 bases. This CDR3 is CASSQDWNLPGYEQYF. The CDR3 nucleotides are TGCGCCAGCAGCCAAGATTGGAATCTACCCGGGTACGAGCAGTACTTC.

Here the CDR3 DNA reads TGTGCCAGCAGTGAGCGGGACACCGGGGAGCTGTTTTTT. As protein: CASSERDTGELFF. The genes are TRBV6-4 and TRBJ2-2; weak D call: TRBD2 (5 bases). CDR3 length: 13 residues. Germline V gene data show CDR1 as MRHNA and CDR2 as SNTAGT. Between the trimmed V and J ends, which lost 3 bases and 3 bases, there was a span of 5 bases.

The chain joins TRBV9 to TRBJ2-1; 7 positions match TRBD2. Germline trimming cut 0 bases from V and 8 bases from J; bases unmatched to any gene: 5. The CDR3 covers 14 residues. In germline, CDR1 is SGDLS, CDR2 YYNGEE. The CDR3 DNA follows: TGTGCCAGCAGCGTAGAACTAGCGAGGGATGAGCAGTTCTTC. It encodes CASSVELARDEQFF.

This sequence joins TRBV28 and TRBJ2-7; 7 nucleotides line up with TRBD2. CDR3 length: 14 residues. Germline lookup yields CDR1 MDHEN and CDR2 SYDVKM. After removal of 6 bases from V and 3 bases from J, the junction contained 8 bases not matched to a gene. The CDR3 bases are TGTGCCAGCAGGGTTGGATCTAGCGGCTACGAGCAGTACTTC. Translating it yields CASRVGSSGYEQYF.

The chain has TRBV19 and TRBJ1-5; tentative D call: TRBD1 (5 bases). In germline, CDR1 is LNHDA, CDR2 SQIVND (reference sequence). Trimming left V 7 bases short and J 3 bases short, with 10 bases between. This CDR3 spans 13 amino acids. CDR3 loop: CASTQALNQPQHF. For the CDR3, the DNA is TGTGCCAGTACACAGGCGCTCAATCAGCCCCAGCATTTT.

This rearrangement joins TRBV6-1 to TRBJ2-1, with 8 bases fitting TRBD2. There are 16 residues in the CDR3. J lost 4 bases, V lost 0 bases, and 5 bases had no gene match. Germline CDR1 MNHNS, CDR2 SASEGT. The CDR3 spells CASSEARTSPYNEQFF. The CDR3 region has the DNA TGTGCCAGCAGTGAAGCTCGGACTAGCCCGTACAATGAGCAGTTCTTC.

This chain connects TRBV4-2 to TRBJ2-7, with 9 bases identical to TRBD2. With 0 bases clipped from V and 2 bases from J, the junction kept 2 bases outside the gene matches. CDR1 and CDR2 (germline): LGHNA, YNFKEQ. The length of the CDR3 is 15 residues. The CDR3 DNA reads TGTGCCAGCAGCCAAGATCGCGGGGGGGCCTACGAGCAGTACTTC. This codes for CASSQDRGGAYEQYF.

The chain joins TRBV11-2 to TRBJ1-3; 12 bases line up with TRBD1. Germline V gene data show CDR1 as SGHAT and CDR2 as FQNNGV. The length of the CDR3 is 16 residues. The junction had 3 bases not matched to a gene; V was cut back by 1 base and J by 5 bases. As DNA, the CDR3 is TGTGCCAGCAGCTTAGTCCGGGACAGGGGGCGAAACACCATATATTTT. Its protein product is CASSLVRDRGRNTIYF.

The chain joins TRBV11-2 to TRBJ1-1; D is unresolved. The V end lost 4 bases, the J end lost 0 bases, and 18 bases lay between the germline ends. This CDR3 has 17 residues. Germline V lookup: CDR1 SGHAT, CDR2 FQNNGV. In nucleotides, the CDR3 is TGTGCCAGCAGCTCCCGAGATAAATTTCCCATGAACACTGAAGCTTTCTTT. Translated: CASSSRDKFPMNTEAFF. The full variable domain, completed using reference TRBV11-2 and TRBJ1-1, is EAGVAQSPRYKIIEKRQSVAFWCNPISGHATLYWYQQILGQGPKLLIQFQNNGVVDDSQLPKDRFSAERLKGVDSTLKIQPAKLEDSAVYLCASSSRDKFPMNTEAFFGQGTRLTVV.

The rearrangement uses TRBV4-1 and TRBJ2-1, with D perhaps matching TRBD2 (6 bases). Germline V gene lookup returns CDR1 MGHRA and CDR2 YSYEKL. This CDR3 spans 16 amino acids. Trimming took 5 bases from V and 0 from J, leaving 14 bases between them. The CDR3 here is CASSRSGPLSYNEQFF. In nucleotides, the CDR3 is TGCGCCAGCAGCAGGAGCGGGCCTCTCTCCTACAATGAGCAGTTCTTC.

The chain employs TRBV13 and TRBJ2-7, with TRBD1 matching over 7 bases. CDR1 and CDR2 (germline): PRHDT, FYEKMQ (reference sequence). V gave up 1 base and J gave up 4 bases; unmatched junction bases: 4. The CDR3 is made up of 14 amino acids. CDR3 in amino acids: CASSLEGARYEQYF. DNA of the CDR3: TGTGCCAGCAGCTTAGAGGGGGCACGGTACGAGCAGTACTTC.

This clone is labeled as medium-sized. The V and J genes are TRBV6-1 and TRBJ2-1, with 8 bases identical to TRBD2. CDR3 size: 12 residues. Germline CDR1 is MNHNS and CDR2 is SASEGT. Germline trimming cut 9 bases from V and 7 bases from J; bases unmatched to any gene: 5. The CDR3 DNA reads as TGTGCCAGTGCGGGAGGCGCAAATGAGCAGTTCTTC. Translation gives CASAGGANEQFF.

The V call is TRBV27, the J call TRBJ1-4, with 7 bases lining up with TRBD1. Germline V lookup: CDR1 MNHEY, CDR2 SMNVEV (reference sequence). The CDR3 sequence is 17 residues long. V gave up 6 bases and J gave up 5 bases; unmatched junction bases: 15. CDR3 loop: CASSPWHPRDSNEKLFF. The CDR3 bases are TGTGCCAGCAGCCCGTGGCATCCCCGGGACAGCAATGAAAAACTGTTTTTT.

The chain recombines TRBV5-6 with TRBJ2-7; D possibly corresponds to TRBD2 (5 bases). Trimming removed 1 base at V and 9 bases at J, with 14 bases between. The CDR3 sequence is 13 residues long. Germline-derived CDR1 and CDR2 are SGHDT and YYEEEE. The chain's CDR3 is CASSLSGGSGQYF. CDR3 coding DNA: TGTGCCAGCAGCTTGAGCGGCGGATCGGGGCAGTACTTC.

This clone appeared a single time. The rearrangement links TRBV4-1 to TRBJ2-2, with D perhaps matching TRBD1 (6 bases). Per the germline V gene, CDR1 is MGHRA and CDR2 is YSYEKL. The V end was cut by 4 bases, the J end by 2 bases, with 17 bases between. This CDR3 comprises 17 residues. CDR3 nucleotides: TGCGCCAGCAGCCCAAGAAGGACAGCCCTCAACACCGGGGAGCTGTTTTTT. It yields the protein CASSPRRTALNTGELFF.

The chain employs TRBV9 and TRBJ2-2; D is ambiguous. The CDR3 contains 16 residues. V lost 0 bases, J lost 0 bases, and 9 bases lay in between. Germline V lookup: CDR1 SGDLS, CDR2 YYNGEE. The CDR3: CASSVDDAANTGELFF. The CDR3 nucleotides read TGTGCCAGCAGCGTAGACGACGCCGCGAACACCGGGGAGCTGTTTTTT.

This clone was counted once. The chain carries TRBV11-2 and TRBJ2-3, with 11 bases that match TRBD2. V lost 6 bases to trimming and J lost 0 bases; unmatched junction nucleotides: 5. The CDR3 has 16 residues. Germline V gene sequence: CDR1 SGHAT, CDR2 FQNNGV. CDR3 residues: CASSRTSGSSTDTQYF. DNA for the CDR3: TGTGCCAGCAGTCGGACTAGCGGGTCTAGCACAGATACGCAGTATTTT.

This clone was seen more than once but under ten times. V is TRBV6-5 and J is TRBJ2-5, with TRBD2 matching over 8 bases. CDR3 length: 14 residues. After removal of 6 bases from V and 5 bases from J, the junction contained 8 bases not matched to a gene. The germline V gene has CDR1 MNHEY and CDR2 SVGAGI. The CDR3 region has the DNA TGTGCCAGCAGCCCGGGACTAGAAGGGGAGACCCAGTACTTC. This encodes CASSPGLEGETQYF.

V usage is TRBV19 and J usage is TRBJ1-2; the D gene is possibly TRBD1 (6 bases). Trimming removed 4 bases at V and 4 bases at J, with 13 bases between. The CDR3 has 14 amino acids. The germline V gene encodes CDR1 LNHDA and CDR2 SQIVND (reference sequence). Written as DNA, the CDR3 is TGTGCCAGTAGTACCTTTGTGGACAGCTATGGCTACACCTTC. Its protein product is CASSTFVDSYGYTF.

This clone was seen more than once but under ten times. The CDR3 DNA sequence: TGCGCCAGCAGCCAAGAAAATAGAAAAGGCTACACCTTC. This gives the protein CASSQENRKGYTF. The chain combines TRBV4-1 with TRBJ1-2; D unresolved. Germline CDR1 is MGHRA and CDR2 is YSYEKL. V was trimmed by 0 bases and J by 8 bases, leaving 10 bases between them. This CDR3 contains 13 residues.